Following are 3 T cell receptor beta chains from one sample sequenced in a study of blood T cells in healthy people across ages. A sample-barcoded 5' primer and a J-beta primer mix were used in a second PCR of roughly 7 to 11 cycles. TCRdb called the 5' RACE reads again in MiXCR, with one record for every CDR3 protein. The top ten clones hold 3% to 4% of a sample with fewer than 650,000 distinct CDR3 sequences, over 25% of them seen once. The data also belong to a second study, concerning T cells of mothers and their children.

Source material: blood. These receptors were collected from a boy aged 2-15 years in good health.

This clonotype was found a few times. In DNA, the CDR3 is TGCGCCAGCAGTGAGTCCAGGGCAGGCGGGGAGCTGTTTTTT. It encodes CASSESRAGGELFF. The chain combines TRBV10-1 with TRBJ2-2, with a weak D call TRBD1 (5 bases). CDR3 size: 14 residues. Trimming removed 0 bases at V and 7 bases at J, with 9 bases between. From germline, CDR1 is WNHNN and CDR2 SYGVQD (reference sequence).

The chain is built from TRBV25-1 and TRBJ1-1, with D perhaps matching TRBD1 (6 bases). Trimming stripped 10 bases from V and 5 bases from J, with 17 bases between. The CDR3 runs to 13 residues. The germline V gene has CDR1 MGHDK and CDR2 SYGVNS. This chain's CDR3 is CATMRLRGTEAFF. Here the CDR3 DNA reads TGTGCCACTATGAGACTCAGGGGAACTGAAGCTTTCTTT.

V gene TRBV29-1 combines with J gene TRBJ2-7, with D possibly being TRBD1 (7 bases). CDR3 length equals 12 residues. Germline lookup yields CDR1 SQVTM and CDR2 ANQGSEA. V was trimmed by 4 bases and J by 5 bases, leaving 12 bases between them. In nucleotides, the CDR3 is TGCAGCGTTGGGCAGGGGGGAGACGAGCAGTACTTC. Translating it yields CSVGQGGDEQYF.